These 32 T cell receptor beta chains originate from one sample sequenced in a study of T cell clonotyping in hematopoietic cell transplantation. The table came from immunoSEQ multiplex PCR; TCRdb's copy has only in-frame clones and leaves some out. The sample includes roughly 29,000 clones, roughly nine tenths of them seen just once. This specimen was PBMCs, taken 100 days after allogeneic stem cell transplant. These receptors originate from a female patient aged 50 to 60 who had an allogeneic stem cell transplant from a related donor, so the T cells may come from the graft donor. Some clones in this sample may be carry-over from other donors' samples.

The V call is TRBV5-4, the J call TRBJ2-5; 12 bases line up with TRBD2. This CDR3 spans 15 amino acids. The V and J ends lost 3 bases and 1 base, in that order; junction bases with no gene match: 1. CDR1 is SGHNT and CDR2 is YYREEE in the germline V gene (reference sequence). For the CDR3, the DNA is TGTGCCAGCAGCTCTAGCGGGGGGGCCCAAGAGACCCAGTACTTC. Translating gives CASSSSGGAQETQYF.

The rearrangement joins TRBV5-1 to TRBJ1-2, with D unresolved. The germline CDR1 and CDR2 sequences are SGHRS and YFSETQ. The CDR3 has 14 residues. The V end lost 4 bases, the J end lost 8 bases, and 18 bases lay between the germline ends. CDR3 amino acids: CASSPRAGLDGYTF. CDR3 bases: TGCGCCAGCAGCCCGAGGGCGGGCCTCGACGGCTACACCTTC. Variable domain in full (rest from reference TRBV5-1 and TRBJ1-2): KAGVTQTPRYLIKTRGQQVTLSCSPISGHRSVSWYQQTPGQGLQFLFEYFSETQRNKGNFPGRFSGRQFSNSRSEMNVSTLELGDSALYLCASSPRAGLDGYTFGSGTRLTVV.

This clone was counted only a few times. V gene TRBV9 combines with J gene TRBJ2-5; TRBD2 matches at 7 bases. Germline V gene sequence: CDR1 SGDLS, CDR2 YYNGEE. V lost 0 bases and J lost 3; bases outside the gene matches: 2. CDR3 size: 14 residues. Here the CDR3 DNA reads TGTGCCAGCAGCGTAGTAGGGACTAAAGAGACCCAGTACTTC. The encoded protein is CASSVVGTKETQYF.

A single count supports this clone. The chain joins TRBV19 to TRBJ2-7, with 7 nucleotides matching TRBD1. The CDR3 runs 13 residues. Trimming at V came to 6 bases and at J to 3 bases, leaving 5 bases not matched to a gene. Germline V lookup: CDR1 LNHDA, CDR2 SQIVND (reference sequence). CDR3 coding DNA: TGTGCCAGTAGCAGGGGACAGATCTACGAGCAGTACTTC. Its protein is CASSRGQIYEQYF.

The chain joins TRBV7-2 to TRBJ2-3, with D uncertain. The CDR3 sequence is 12 residues long. Germline CDR1 and CDR2: SGHTA and FQGNSA. V lost 1 base and J lost 6, with 5 bases in between. The DNA of the CDR3 is TGTGCCAGCAGCTTAGTGCCGGATACGCAGTATTTT. The encoded protein is CASSLVPDTQYF.

This rearrangement joins TRBV14 to TRBJ1-2; D is possibly TRBD1 (5 bases). Per germline, CDR1 SGHDN and CDR2 FVKESK. The V end was cut by 1 base, the J end by 0 bases, with 12 bases between. This CDR3 comprises 16 residues. The CDR3, as DNA: TGTGCCAGCAGCCAAGGGCGTCAGGGAGCTAACTATGGCTACACCTTC. Translated, it gives CASSQGRQGANYGYTF. Variable domain in full (rest from reference TRBV14 and TRBJ1-2): EAGVTQFPSHSVIEKGQTVTLRCDPISGHDNLYWYRRVMGKEIKFLLHFVKESKQDESGMPNNRFLAERTGGTYSTLKVQPAELEDSGVYFCASSQGRQGANYGYTFGSGTRLTVV.

This clone is a singleton in its sample. The V call is TRBV6-1, the J call TRBJ1-4, with D possibly TRBD1 on 5 matching bases. V lost 2 bases to trimming and J lost 5 bases, with 12 bases between them. The CDR3 is 15 amino acids. The V gene's germline CDR1 is MNHNS and CDR2 SASEGT. The CDR3 DNA reads as TGTGCCAGCAGTGAACAGGGTGGGGGGAATGAAAAACTGTTTTTT. Amino acids: CASSEQGGGNEKLFF.

V is TRBV7-2 and J is TRBJ2-3; a weak D match, TRBD2 (6 bases). V was trimmed by 1 base and J by 2 bases, leaving 16 bases between them. Germline assignment: CDR1 SGHTA and CDR2 FQGNSA. The CDR3 totals 17 residues. Here the CDR3 reads CASSLVAGQGDTDTQYF. In nucleotides, the CDR3 is TGTGCCAGCAGCTTAGTCGCGGGGCAGGGAGACACAGATACGCAGTATTTT.

The rearrangement links TRBV7-9 to TRBJ1-5; D uncertain. Trimming stripped 1 base from V and 0 bases from J, with 7 bases between. The CDR3 covers 15 residues. Per germline, CDR1 SEHNR and CDR2 FQNEAQ (reference sequence). In DNA, the CDR3 is TGTGCCAGCAGCTTAGGGGCCTATAGCAATCAGCCCCAGCATTTT. Amino acid sequence: CASSLGAYSNQPQHF.

The J gene is TRBJ2-3, the V gene TRBV6-4, with 7 nucleotides matching TRBD1. The ends lost 3 bases at V and 6 bases at J; junction bases unmatched: 9. The CDR3 sequence is 15 residues long. Germline-derived CDR1 and CDR2 are MRHNA and SNTAGT. CDR3 loop: CASSETDDRDDTQYF. The CDR3 bases are TGTGCCAGCAGTGAGACCGATGACAGGGATGATACGCAGTATTTT.

The chain combines TRBV11-2 with TRBJ2-7; TRBD2 is a possible D gene (7 bases). The germline V gene has CDR1 SGHAT and CDR2 FQNNGV. Trimming shortened V by 5 bases and J by 0 bases, and 23 bases separated the two germline ends. The CDR3 length is 18 residues. This chain's CDR3 is CASSTRGELGQSSYEQYF. The CDR3 nucleotides are TGTGCCAGCAGCACCCGGGGGGAGTTAGGACAGAGCTCCTACGAGCAGTACTTC.

Points on this clone: One end of the junction varies from germline; a read error may be responsible. The V call is TRBV9, the J call TRBJ1-6; no clear D. Germline V gene data show CDR1 as SGDLS and CDR2 as YYNGEE. The CDR3 totals 12 residues. The CDR3 DNA follows: TGTGCCAGCAGCCCGGAGAATTCCCCCCTCCACTTT. It specifies CASSPENSPLHF.

The chain employs TRBV10-3 and TRBJ1-2, with unresolved D. Germline V gene lookup returns CDR1 ENHRY and CDR2 SYGVKD. V shed 2 bases and J shed 6 bases, with 19 bases lying between them. The CDR3 loop spans 16 amino acids. The CDR3 protein is CAISEGDRDFSDGYTF. The CDR3 DNA follows: TGTGCCATCAGTGAGGGCGATCGGGATTTTTCTGATGGCTACACCTTC.

The chain joins TRBV11-1 to TRBJ1-1, with D uncertain. This CDR3 is built from 13 residues. V lost 6 bases and J 4 bases, leaving 12 bases between the germline ends. The germline gives CDR1 SGHAT, CDR2 FQDESV (reference sequence). The CDR3 sequence: CASSYAESTEAFF. CDR3 DNA: TGTGCCAGCAGTTATGCGGAGAGCACTGAAGCTTTCTTT.

The chain uses TRBV4-1 and TRBJ1-1, with 9 bases matching TRBD1. Per the germline V gene, CDR1 is MGHRA and CDR2 is YSYEKL. The V and J ends lost 4 bases and 0 bases, in that order; junction bases with no gene match: 6. The CDR3 consists of 16 residues. CDR3 protein: CASSPSGTGMNTEAFF. In nucleotides, the CDR3 is TGCGCCAGCAGCCCTTCCGGGACAGGGATGAACACTGAAGCTTTCTTT.

This clone appeared a single time. The chain combines TRBV7-2 with TRBJ2-2, with D perhaps matching TRBD1 (5 bases). Trimming took 6 bases from V and 5 from J, leaving 16 bases between them. The CDR3 length is 15 residues. The germline CDR1 and CDR2 sequences are SGHTA and FQGNSA. CDR3 bases: TGTGCCAGCAGTTCCCGAGGACAAGGAACCGGGGAGCTGTTTTTT. It specifies CASSSRGQGTGELFF.

The V call is TRBV29-1, the J call TRBJ2-3; D is ambiguous. CDR1 is SQVTM, CDR2 ANQGSEA, per germline. The V gene lost 6 bases and the J gene lost 3 bases, with 10 bases spanning the gap. The CDR3 contains 12 residues. The CDR3 coding sequence is TGCAGCGTACAGCCACGGACAGATACGCAGTATTTT. It yields the protein CSVQPRTDTQYF.

The chain has TRBV7-2 and TRBJ1-1; D ambiguous. The CDR3 totals 13 residues. Trimming stripped 4 bases from V and 6 bases from J, with 12 bases between. CDR1 SGHTA and CDR2 FQGNSA come from the germline V gene. The CDR3 DNA reads as TGTGCCAGCAGCTGGACCAGCGAGTCTGAAGCTTTCTTT. It codes for CASSWTSESEAFF.

The chain combines TRBV2 with TRBJ1-5; 9 bases match TRBD1. Germline V CDR1 and CDR2: SNHLY, FYNNEI. V shed 2 bases, J shed 7 bases, and the junction held 6 bases outside the gene matches. The length of the CDR3 is 15 residues. The CDR3 reads CASSERQGVRQPQHF. In DNA, the CDR3 is TGTGCCAGCAGTGAAAGACAGGGGGTTCGGCAGCCCCAGCATTTT.

This sequence joins TRBV25-1 and TRBJ1-1; 8 nucleotides match TRBD1. In germline, CDR1 is MGHDK, CDR2 SYGVNS. The V and J ends lost 1 base and 3 bases, in that order; junction bases with no gene match: 4. This CDR3 contains 15 residues. CDR3 bases: TGTGCCAGCAGTGAATCGGCAGGGGGCTACACTGAAGCTTTCTTT. Its translation is CASSESAGGYTEAFF.

The genes are TRBV2 and TRBJ1-2; TRBD1 matches 10 bases. The CDR3 is 16 amino acids. Trimming at V came to 4 bases and at J to 4 bases, leaving 9 bases not matched to a gene. CDR1 SNHLY and CDR2 FYNNEI come from the germline V gene. CDR3 protein: CASSVGTGAPLYGYTF. DNA of the CDR3: TGTGCCAGCAGTGTAGGGACAGGGGCCCCACTCTATGGCTACACCTTC.

The J gene is TRBJ1-1, the V gene TRBV10-1; D may be TRBD1 (6 bases). Germline V lookup: CDR1 WNHNN, CDR2 SYGVQD (reference sequence). Trimming took 5 bases from V and 1 from J, leaving 8 bases between them. This CDR3 has 13 amino acids. The DNA for the CDR3 is TGCGCCAGCAGTAACAGGGCGAACACTGAAGCTTTCTTT. Protein product: CASSNRANTEAFF.

The rearrangement links TRBV7-3 to TRBJ2-3, with 7 bases lining up with TRBD2. The CDR3 loop spans 13 amino acids. The V and J ends lost 1 base and 9 bases, in that order; junction bases with no gene match: 4. CDR1 and CDR2 from the germline V gene are SGHTA and FQGTGA. CDR3 amino acids: CASSLSGGDTQYF. The CDR3 DNA follows: TGTGCCAGCAGCTTAAGTGGGGGGGACACGCAGTATTTT.

V usage is TRBV5-4 and J usage is TRBJ2-1; 13 bases align to TRBD2. The germline V gene encodes CDR1 SGHNT and CDR2 YYREEE (reference sequence). V gave up 5 bases and J gave up 5 bases; unmatched junction bases: 4. This CDR3 comprises 15 residues. CDR3 loop: CASRSGLAGNNEQFF. CDR3 nucleotides: TGTGCCAGCAGATCGGGACTAGCGGGGAACAATGAGCAGTTCTTC.

The genes are TRBV6-5 and TRBJ2-5, with D possibly called TRBD1 or TRBD2 (6 bases each). The CDR3 is 13 amino acids. Trimming took off 2 bases at V and 5 bases at J, with 9 bases between the two ends. Germline V gene data show CDR1 as MNHEY and CDR2 as SVGAGI. The CDR3 DNA sequence: TGTGCCAGCAGTTACCCGGGGGCTGAGACCCAGTACTTC. The encoded protein is CASSYPGAETQYF.

The CDR3 DNA follows: TGTGCCAGCAGTACGAACACTGAAGCTTTCTTT. Translation: CASSTNTEAFF. The chain links TRBV6-5 to TRBJ1-1; D call uncertain. The germline V gene has CDR1 MNHEY and CDR2 SVGAGI. The CDR3 runs 11 residues. Trimming took off 5 bases at V and 1 base at J, with 2 bases between the two ends.

The chain couples TRBV6-5 to TRBJ2-3; 8 positions agree with TRBD2. The J segment lost 6 bases and the V segment lost 4 bases, leaving 6 bases of the junction unmatched. CDR1 and CDR2 (germline): MNHEY, SVGAGI. This CDR3 has 14 amino acids. The CDR3 here is CASSSGGPGDTQYF. CDR3 nucleotide sequence: TGTGCCAGCAGTTCGGGGGGGCCTGGTGATACGCAGTATTTT.

As DNA, the CDR3 is TGCGCCAGCACGGAGCTATCGAACACTGAAGCTTTCTTT. Protein sequence: CASTELSNTEAFF. This chain uses TRBV5-1 with TRBJ1-1, with D unclear. Trimming pared 6 bases from V and 1 base from J, leaving 10 bases between. CDR1 is SGHRS, CDR2 YFSETQ, per germline. This CDR3 has 13 amino acids. Combining the CDR3 with reference TRBV5-1 and TRBJ1-1 gives the whole variable domain KAGVTQTPRYLIKTRGQQVTLSCSPISGHRSVSWYQQTPGQGLQFLFEYFSETQRNKGNFPGRFSGRQFSNSRSEMNVSTLELGDSALYLCASTELSNTEAFFGQGTRLTVV.

V and J are TRBV4-2 and TRBJ2-7; 11 nucleotides agree with TRBD2. V gave up 4 bases and J gave up 3 bases; unmatched junction bases: 5. From germline, CDR1 is LGHNA and CDR2 YNFKEQ. CDR3 length: 15 residues. The CDR3 is CASSLAGGPFYEQYF. Written as DNA, the CDR3 is TGTGCCAGCAGCCTAGCGGGGGGGCCATTCTACGAGCAGTACTTC.

The chain joins TRBV2 to TRBJ2-7; D gene ambiguous. This CDR3 comprises 13 residues. Looked up from germline, CDR1 is SNHLY and CDR2 is FYNNEI. The V end was cut by 8 bases, the J end by 7 bases, with 18 bases between. The CDR3 spells CASGADSGTEQYF. The CDR3, as DNA: TGTGCCAGCGGTGCAGACTCCGGTACGGAGCAGTACTTC.

The chain has TRBV2 and TRBJ1-2, with D uncertain. V was shortened by 3 bases and J by 5 bases, with 10 bases between the two germline ends. Germline V lookup: CDR1 SNHLY, CDR2 FYNNEI. The CDR3 length is 13 residues. In DNA form, the CDR3 reads TGTGCCAGCAGTGACGCGGCAGCGTATGGCTACACCTTC. This encodes CASSDAAAYGYTF.

V and J are TRBV2 and TRBJ1-2, with TRBD1 identical over 10 bases. The CDR3 is 13 residues long. Germline-derived CDR1 and CDR2 are SNHLY and FYNNEI. The V and J ends lost 5 bases and 6 bases, in that order; junction bases with no gene match: 3. For the CDR3, the DNA is TGTGCCAGCAGTCGACAGGGGGCCGATGGCTACACCTTC. It codes for CASSRQGADGYTF.